The clone carrying this TCR beta chain turned up a few times. V was cut by 6 bases and J by 1 base, with 11 bases left in between. Germline assignment: CDR1 WNHNN and CDR2 SYGVQD (reference sequence). The CDR3 totals 14 residues. This record belongs to a study of T cells in Graves' hyperthyroidism and ophthalmopathy. What was amplified from RNA transcripts were TCR beta CDR3 regions. Initially, a first-round RT-PCR of the TCR CDR3 employed the HTBI primer set. TCRdb re-analysed the multiplex PCR reads in MiXCR, keeping a single row per CDR3 protein. The table lists a few hundred thousand distinct CDR3 sequences, approximately 16% of them singletons.

The specimen was blood. The chain links TRBV10-1 to TRBJ2-3; D unclear. The source is a woman aged 45-60 years with Graves' hyperthyroidism that later progressed to Graves' ophthalmopathy. In DNA form, the CDR3 reads TGCGCCAGCAGCATAGTAAGGGGCACAGATACGCAGTATTTT. Encoded protein: CASSIVRGTDTQYF.